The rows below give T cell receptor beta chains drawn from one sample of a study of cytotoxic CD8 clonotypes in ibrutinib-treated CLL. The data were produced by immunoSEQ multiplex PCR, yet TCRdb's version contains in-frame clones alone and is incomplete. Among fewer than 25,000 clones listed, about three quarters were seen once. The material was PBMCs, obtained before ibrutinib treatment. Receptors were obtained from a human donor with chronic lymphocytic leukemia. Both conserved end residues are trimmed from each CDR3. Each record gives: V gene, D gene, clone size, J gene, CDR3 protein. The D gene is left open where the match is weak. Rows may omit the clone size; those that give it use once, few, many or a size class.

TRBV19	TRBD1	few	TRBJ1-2	ASRTGWQNGYT
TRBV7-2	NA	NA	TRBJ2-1	ASSSPRGVNEQF
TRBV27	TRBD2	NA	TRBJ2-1	ASSTWLAGGYHNEQF
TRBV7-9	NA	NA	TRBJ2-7	ASSPGPSEQY
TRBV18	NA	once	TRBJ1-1	ASSPMRDTEAF
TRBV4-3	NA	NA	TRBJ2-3	ASSQDVIGTLTDTQY
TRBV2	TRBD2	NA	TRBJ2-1	ASSGVTAGEQF
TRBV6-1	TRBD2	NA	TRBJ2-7	ASTTSARYEQY
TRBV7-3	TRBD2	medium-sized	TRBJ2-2	ASSSPTTSGSSGELF
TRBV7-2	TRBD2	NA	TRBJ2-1	ASSSPSGRALRTYNEQF
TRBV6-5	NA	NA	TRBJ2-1	ASSYDAGYSNEQF
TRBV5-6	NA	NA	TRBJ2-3	ASSLAGPRAVVIDTQY
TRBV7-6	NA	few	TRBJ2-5	ASSKGRQETQY
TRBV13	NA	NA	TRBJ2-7	TSSWTPGQVVGEQY
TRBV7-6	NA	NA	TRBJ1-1	ASSLQRVGTEAF
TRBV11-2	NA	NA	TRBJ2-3	ASSLVDTQY